Shown below are 5 T cell receptor beta chains from a single sample sequenced in a study of T cells after yellow fever vaccination. From the 5' RACE reads, TCRdb called clonotypes with MiXCR, one entry per CDR3 protein. The table has about 240,000 distinct CDR3 sequences, less than 8.5% seen once; the top ten hold 0.85%. This specimen was CD4+ T cells sorted from PBMCs, taken 15 days after the yellow fever booster vaccination. Every receptor here comes from a man aged 25 to 40 who received the YFV17D yellow fever vaccine.

The gene calls are TRBV5-1 and TRBJ2-7, with TRBD1 matching over 7 bases. Trimming cost V 4 bases and J 6 bases; bases outside gene matches: 10. There are 14 residues in the CDR3. Germline lookup yields CDR1 SGHRS and CDR2 YFSETQ. The CDR3 here is CASSNPGQTSEQYF. The DNA of the CDR3 is TGCGCCAGCAGCAACCCGGGACAGACTTCCGAGCAGTACTTC. Full variable domain (missing parts from reference TRBV5-1 and TRBJ2-7): KAGVTQTPRYLIKTRGQQVTLSCSPISGHRSVSWYQQTPGQGLQFLFEYFSETQRNKGNFPGRFSGRQFSNSRSEMNVSTLELGDSALYLCASSNPGQTSEQYFGPGTRLTVT.

The chain couples TRBV6-2 or TRBV6-3 to TRBJ1-1; no clear D. The germline V gene has CDR1 MNHEY and CDR2 SVGEGT. The CDR3 has 12 amino acids. Trimming cost V 6 bases and J 11 bases, with 16 bases left between them. The CDR3, as DNA: TGTGCCAGCAGCCGAGACCAGGTTCGGGCTTTCTTT. Its translation is CASSRDQVRAFF.

There are a few counts of this clonotype. The chain is built from TRBV14 and TRBJ1-6; D is possibly TRBD1 (6 bases). Trimming removed 2 bases at V and 9 bases at J, with 14 bases between. The germline V gene encodes CDR1 SGHDN and CDR2 FVKESK. CDR3 size: 15 residues. The CDR3 reads CASSQQDRLVSPLHF. In DNA form, the CDR3 reads TGTGCCAGCAGCCAACAGGACAGATTAGTTTCACCCCTCCACTTT.

This clonotype was seen many times. The J gene is TRBJ1-2, the V gene TRBV9, with 8 nucleotides matching TRBD1. Germline V gene lookup returns CDR1 SGDLS and CDR2 YYNGEE. The CDR3 spans 14 residues. The junction had 0 bases not matched to a gene; V was cut back by 0 bases and J by 2 bases. The CDR3 DNA sequence: TGTGCCAGCAGCGTAGGGACAGGGAACTATGGCTACACCTTC. Translating it yields CASSVGTGNYGYTF.

CDR3 region: CSARDSRATNEKLFF. In nucleotides, the CDR3 is TGCAGTGCTAGAGATTCCAGGGCAACTAATGAAAAACTGTTTTTT. The V call is TRBV20-1, the J call TRBJ1-4; D might be TRBD1 (5 bases). The CDR3 runs 15 residues. The germline V gene has CDR1 DFQATT and CDR2 SNEGSKA (reference sequence). The V and J ends lost 0 bases and 0 bases respectively, with 8 bases between them.